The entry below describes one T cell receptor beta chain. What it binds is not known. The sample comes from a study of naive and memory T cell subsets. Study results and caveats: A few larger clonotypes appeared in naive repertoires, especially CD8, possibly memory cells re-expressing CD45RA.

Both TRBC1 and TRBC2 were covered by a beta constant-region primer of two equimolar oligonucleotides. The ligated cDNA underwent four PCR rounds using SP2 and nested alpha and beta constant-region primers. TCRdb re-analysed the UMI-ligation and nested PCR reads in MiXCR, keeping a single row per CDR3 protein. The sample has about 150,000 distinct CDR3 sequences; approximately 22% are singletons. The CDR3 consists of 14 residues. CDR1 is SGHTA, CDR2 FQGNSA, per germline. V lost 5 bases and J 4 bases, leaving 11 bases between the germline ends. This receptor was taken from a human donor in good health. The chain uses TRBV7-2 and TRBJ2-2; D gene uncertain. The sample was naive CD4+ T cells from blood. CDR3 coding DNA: TGTGCCAGCAGCATGTCGGCTAGCACCGGGGAGCTGTTTTTT. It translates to CASSMSASTGELFF.